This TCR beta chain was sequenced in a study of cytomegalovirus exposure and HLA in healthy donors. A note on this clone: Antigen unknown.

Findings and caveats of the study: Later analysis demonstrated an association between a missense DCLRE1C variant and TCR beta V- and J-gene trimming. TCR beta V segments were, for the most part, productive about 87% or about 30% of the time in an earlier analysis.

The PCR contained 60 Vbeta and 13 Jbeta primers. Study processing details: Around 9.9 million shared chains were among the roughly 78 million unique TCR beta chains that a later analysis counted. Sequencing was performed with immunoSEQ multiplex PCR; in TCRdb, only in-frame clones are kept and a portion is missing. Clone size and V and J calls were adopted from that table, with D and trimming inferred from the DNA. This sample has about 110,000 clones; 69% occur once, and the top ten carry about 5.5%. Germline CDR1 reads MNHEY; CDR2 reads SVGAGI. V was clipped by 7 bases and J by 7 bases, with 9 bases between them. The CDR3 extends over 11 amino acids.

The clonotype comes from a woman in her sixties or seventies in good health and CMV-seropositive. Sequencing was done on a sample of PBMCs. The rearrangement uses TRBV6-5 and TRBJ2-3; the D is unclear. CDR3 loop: CASIGTHTQYF. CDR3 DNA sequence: TGTGCCAGCATTGGTACACATACGCAGTATTTT.